The rows below give T cell receptor beta chains drawn from one sample of a study of T-cell reconstitution after alpha-beta-depleted transplantation in children. TCRdb redid the calling of the PCR reads with MiXCR, one entry per CDR3 protein. The sample lists about 200,000 distinct CDR3 sequences, approximately 6.8% occurring once. The source material was PBMCs, sampled before TCRalphabeta/CD19-depleted stem cell transplant. The receptors derive from a girl under two years old with combined immunodeficiency, due to receive a stem cell transplant. Both conserved end residues are part of each CDR3. The D gene is left open where the match is weak. A clone size is listed for some rows: how often the clone was seen (once, few, many), or a class if it is expanded.

CDR3 DNA	CDR3 protein	D gene	J gene	V gene	CDR3 length	clone size
TGTGCCAGCAGCGAAGTCTCGGGGGCTTCGGCAGATACGCAGTATTTT	CASSEVSGASADTQYF	.	TRBJ2-3	TRBV25-1	16	many
TGCAGTGCCCAAAGATGGGAGATTCAGTCCTACAATGAGCAGTTCTTC	CSAQRWEIQSYNEQFF	.	TRBJ2-1	TRBV20-1	16	many
TGTGCCAGCAGTTTGGGACAGTCTTATCAGCCCCAGCATTTT	CASSLGQSYQPQHF	TRBD1	TRBJ1-5	TRBV12-3/TRBV12-4	14	many
TGCAGCGTTGAGAGGACAGACCCAAAGGACAATGAGCAGTTCTTC	CSVERTDPKDNEQFF	.	TRBJ2-1	TRBV29-1	15	many
TGTGCCAGCAGTTTATTAGAGGGGGGGGGGACCCAGTACTTC	CASSLLEGGGTQYF	.	TRBJ2-5	TRBV28	14	.
TGTGCCAGCAGTTACTTTAGCGGGGGCCACAATGAGCAGTTCTTC	CASSYFSGGHNEQFF	TRBD2	TRBJ2-1	TRBV6-5	15	.
TGCAGCGTTGAGCTTCGAAACACCATATATTTT	CSVELRNTIYF	.	TRBJ1-3	TRBV29-1	11	many
TGCAGTGCTAGAGATAGTAGAGGGAACTATGGCTACACCTTC	CSARDSRGNYGYTF	.	TRBJ1-2	TRBV20-1	14	many
TGTGCCAGCAGCTCCACTAGCCCTACAACGCCCTCCTACAATGAGCAGTTCTTC	CASSSTSPTTPSYNEQFF	.	TRBJ2-1	TRBV7-6	18	many
TGTGCCAGCAGCTTCTCCGGGACAGGGGGCGATCAGCCCCAGCATTTT	CASSFSGTGGDQPQHF	TRBD1	TRBJ1-5	TRBV7-2	16	few
TGCAGCGTTGCAGAGGGGGACTTCTATAGCAATCAGCCCCAGCATTTT	CSVAEGDFYSNQPQHF	.	TRBJ1-5	TRBV29-1	16	many
TGTGCCAGCAGCTTGGAGGGTTCCGTCTACAATGAGCAGTTCTTC	CASSLEGSVYNEQFF	.	TRBJ2-1	TRBV5-4	15	many
TGCGCCAGCAGCCAAGATCGGTTCTATGACAATGAGCAGTTCTTC	CASSQDRFYDNEQFF	.	TRBJ2-1	TRBV4-1	15	many
TGTGCCAGCAGTCAGTTAGCGGAGACCTACAATGAGCAGTTCTTC	CASSQLAETYNEQFF	.	TRBJ2-1	TRBV28	15	many
TGCAGTGCTAGGTATCCAGGCAATCAGCCCCAGCATTTT	CSARYPGNQPQHF	.	TRBJ1-5	TRBV20-1	13	.
TGTGCCAGCAGCTTAGTGGCAGGGCTGGACGAGCAGTACTTC	CASSLVAGLDEQYF	.	TRBJ2-7	TRBV7-3	14	few
TGTGCCAGTAGACGACAGGGGGCCAACCACGGGGAGCAGTACTTC	CASRRQGANHGEQYF	TRBD1	TRBJ2-7	TRBV19	15	few
TGTGCCAGTAGCCTCGGGGACAGGTTAGTCTACGAGCAGTACTTC	CASSLGDRLVYEQYF	TRBD1	TRBJ2-7	TRBV19	15	.
TGTGCCAGCAGCTTATCCCCGGACAACGAGCAGTACTTC	CASSLSPDNEQYF	.	TRBJ2-7	TRBV7-8	13	many
TGTGCCAGCAGCTCTACCCCGTCTAGCGGGGGGGGGAATGAGCAGTTCTTC	CASSSTPSSGGGNEQFF	TRBD2	TRBJ2-1	TRBV7-3	17	many
TGCAGCGTTCACGGGGAGTCTGGAAACACCATATATTTT	CSVHGESGNTIYF	.	TRBJ1-3	TRBV29-1	13	.
TGCGCCAGCAGCCAAGTAGGAAGACAGGGGAGGGCTGAAGCTTTCTTT	CASSQVGRQGRAEAFF	TRBD1	TRBJ1-1	TRBV4-1	16	many
TGCGCCAGCAGCTTGGGACTTACTAAGCGCAATGAGCAGTTCTTC	CASSLGLTKRNEQFF	.	TRBJ2-1	TRBV5-1	15	many
TGTGCCAGCAGCCGCTGGGGAGAGGGGGCGCGAGATACGCAGTATTTT	CASSRWGEGARDTQYF	TRBD1	TRBJ2-3	TRBV7-6	16	few
TGCAGCGCCTTAAGCGGGGGGCCAAGCTCCTACAATGAGCAGTTCTTC	CSALSGGPSSYNEQFF	TRBD2	TRBJ2-1	TRBV29-1	16	many
TGTGCCAGCAGTTTAGGCGGTGGGGGGCGGCAGCCCCAGCATTTT	CASSLGGGGRQPQHF	.	TRBJ1-5	TRBV28	15	many
TGTGCCAGCAGTTTTCGGGGGTATAATTCACCCCTCCACTTT	CASSFRGYNSPLHF	.	TRBJ1-6	TRBV27	14	few
TGTGCCAACTATGGGACAGGCGATGAAGGGGTTGGCTACACCTTC	CANYGTGDEGVGYTF	.	TRBJ1-2	TRBV21-1	15	many
TGTGCCATCAGGGACGGGGTCCAAGAGACCCAGTACTTC	CAIRDGVQETQYF	.	TRBJ2-5	TRBV10-3	13	many
TGTGCCACCAGTGATAGGGGACCGGGTCTCAGAAAGACCGGGGAGCTGTTTTTT	CATSDRGPGLRKTGELFF	.	TRBJ2-2	TRBV24-1	18	many